One sample yielded the 17 T cell receptor beta chains listed below, sequenced in a study of cytomegalovirus exposure and HLA in healthy donors. Researchers ran the PCR with 60 Vbeta and 13 Jbeta primers. Libraries were prepared by immunoSEQ multiplex PCR; TCRdb keeps only in-frame clonotypes and omits some of them. The sample contains 55,000 to 85,000 clones, just over 85% of which appear only once. Sequencing was performed on PBMCs. The origin of the receptors is a woman aged 25 to 39 in good health and CMV-seronegative.

This sequence joins TRBV4-3 and TRBJ2-5, with 7 bases matching TRBD2. The CDR3 is 15 residues long. Germline V lookup: CDR1 LGHNA, CDR2 YSLEER. With 1 base clipped from V and 2 bases from J, the junction kept 4 bases outside the gene matches. CDR3 nucleotide sequence: TGCGCCAGCAGCCAAGGGTTAGCGGGTCAAGAGACCCAGTACTTC. It specifies CASSQGLAGQETQYF.

The rearrangement links TRBV19 to TRBJ2-5, with 7 bases aligning to TRBD1. V trimming: 3 bases; J trimming: 3 bases; junction bases outside the gene matches: 13. The CDR3 spans 17 residues. Germline lookup yields CDR1 LNHDA and CDR2 SQIVND (reference sequence). The CDR3 DNA reads as TGTGCCAGTAGTATCGCCCTGGTTAGACAGGGTAAAGAGACCCAGTACTTC. Protein sequence: CASSIALVRQGKETQYF.

The chain links TRBV5-1 to TRBJ2-3, with D tentatively TRBD1 (6 bases). The CDR3 consists of 13 residues. Trimming stripped 1 base from V and 6 bases from J, with 9 bases between. The germline V gene encodes CDR1 SGHRS and CDR2 YFSETQ. In DNA, the CDR3 is TGCGCCAGCAGCTTGACAGGGCCCGATACGCAGTATTTT. This encodes CASSLTGPDTQYF.

The chain has TRBV30 and TRBJ1-1, with 7 bases matching TRBD1. CDR1 is GTSNPN and CDR2 is SVGIG in the germline V gene (reference sequence). The V segment lost 3 bases and the J segment 7 bases; nucleotides outside the gene matches: 8. This CDR3 contains 13 residues. This CDR3 is CAWSRDRENEAFF. The CDR3 DNA reads TGTGCCTGGAGCAGGGACAGAGAGAATGAAGCTTTCTTT. The full variable domain, with the rest looked up from reference TRBV30 and TRBJ1-1, is SQTIHQWPATLVQPVGSPLSLECTVEGTSNPNLYWYRQAAGRGLQLLFYSVGIGQISSEVPQNLSASRPQDRQFILSSKKLLLSDSGFYLCAWSRDRENEAFFGQGTRLTVV.

The chain joins TRBV19 to TRBJ2-2; no firm D call. CDR1 LNHDA and CDR2 SQIVND come from the germline V gene (reference sequence). With 5 bases removed from V and 0 bases from J, the gap between germline ends came to 4 bases. The CDR3 is made up of 13 amino acids. Here the CDR3 reads CASSGANTGELFF. CDR3 in DNA: TGTGCCAGTAGTGGAGCGAACACCGGGGAGCTGTTTTTT.

This chain links TRBV4-2 with TRBJ2-7; tentative D call: TRBD2 (5 bases). Germline CDR1 LGHNA, CDR2 YNFKEQ. There are 14 residues in the CDR3. The V end lost 6 bases, the J end lost 1 base, and 13 bases lay between the germline ends. CDR3 sequence: CASSLRDSSYEQYF. Here the CDR3 DNA reads TGTGCCAGCAGTCTCCGGGATTCTTCCTACGAGCAGTACTTC.

The chain employs TRBV10-1 and TRBJ2-2; 9 bases are shared with TRBD1. Unmatched junction bases numbered 14, after V lost 10 bases and J lost 14 bases. Germline loops: CDR1 WNHNN, CDR2 SYGVQD (reference sequence). The CDR3 runs to 13 residues. Here the CDR3 reads CATKDRGAPGLFF. As DNA, the CDR3 is TGCGCCACCAAGGACAGGGGCGCCCCCGGACTGTTTTTT.

This chain's CDR3 is CASSDSLLPFF. CDR3 nucleotides: TGTGCCAGCAGTGACAGTCTCCTCCCGTTCTTC. The chain uses TRBV2 and TRBJ2-1; no firm D call. V lost 3 bases, J lost 15 bases, and 12 bases lay in between. CDR1 is SNHLY, CDR2 FYNNEI, per germline. The CDR3 is 11 amino acids. Based on the CDR3 plus reference TRBV2 and TRBJ2-1, the full variable domain is EPEVTQTPSHQVTQMGQEVILRCVPISNHLYFYWYRQILGQKVEFLVSFYNNEISEKSEIFDDQFSVERPDGSNFTLKIRSTKLEDSAMYFCASSDSLLPFFGPGTRLTVL.

The V and J genes are TRBV5-6 and TRBJ1-5; tentative D call: TRBD1 (5 bases). This CDR3 is built from 15 residues. Per the germline V gene, CDR1 is SGHDT and CDR2 is YYEEEE. V was clipped by 3 bases and J by 4 bases, with 14 bases between them. Here the CDR3 reads CASSSRTSFNQPQHF. In DNA form, the CDR3 reads TGTGCCAGCAGCTCCCGGACAAGTTTTAATCAGCCCCAGCATTTT.

The chain is built from TRBV7-2 and TRBJ2-7; TRBD2 aligns across 9 bases. Looked up from germline, CDR1 is SGHTA and CDR2 is FQGNSA. V trimming: 0 bases; J trimming: 3 bases; junction bases outside the gene matches: 6. The CDR3 sequence is 16 residues long. Here the CDR3 DNA reads TGTGCCAGCAGCTTAGCGGCTAGCGGGATCTACTACGAGCAGTACTTC. It specifies CASSLAASGIYYEQYF.

This chain joins TRBV27 and TRBJ2-3; perhaps TRBD2 as D (5 bases). CDR1 is MNHEY and CDR2 is SMNVEV in the germline V gene (reference sequence). The length of the CDR3 is 15 residues. V was shortened by 10 bases and J by 4 bases, with 21 bases between the two germline ends. CDR3 in amino acids: CATALGSAFPDTQYF. The CDR3, as DNA: TGTGCCACCGCACTAGGGTCCGCCTTCCCAGATACGCAGTATTTT.

This rearrangement joins TRBV28 to TRBJ1-1; tentative D call: TRBD1 (5 bases). The V end lost 1 base, the J end lost 8 bases, and 8 bases lay between the germline ends. The CDR3 covers 12 residues. Per the germline V gene, CDR1 is MDHEN and CDR2 is SYDVKM. The DNA of the CDR3 is TGTGCCAGCAGTTTATCGGGGGTAGAAGCTTTCTTT. This translates into CASSLSGVEAFF.

The V gene is TRBV7-9, the J gene TRBJ2-5; 13 nucleotides line up with TRBD2. J gave up 1 base and V 3 bases, and 11 bases lay outside the gene matches. This CDR3 has 19 amino acids. Looked up from germline, CDR1 is SEHNR and CDR2 is FQNEAQ (reference sequence). The CDR3 spells CASSFPTSGRALTQETQYF. CDR3 coding DNA: TGTGCCAGCAGCTTTCCTACTAGCGGGAGGGCCCTAACCCAAGAGACCCAGTACTTC.

The chain links TRBV6-5 to TRBJ2-3, with unresolved D. V lost 1 base and J lost 4, with 6 bases in between. Looked up from germline, CDR1 is MNHEY and CDR2 is SVGAGI. CDR3 length equals 13 residues. CDR3 in amino acids: CASSYYGSDTQYF. CDR3 nucleotides: TGTGCCAGCAGTTACTACGGGTCAGATACGCAGTATTTT.

The chain couples TRBV5-1 to TRBJ1-4, with TRBD1 identical over 7 bases. The germline CDR1 and CDR2 sequences are SGHRS and YFSETQ. J gave up 4 bases and V 5 bases, and 8 bases lay outside the gene matches. This CDR3 contains 15 residues. CDR3 protein: CASRDSGTVNEKLFF. The CDR3 DNA reads as TGCGCCAGCAGGGACTCCGGGACAGTTAATGAAAAACTGTTTTTT.

This chain links TRBV5-4 with TRBJ2-6; the D gene is possibly TRBD1 (5 bases). Between the trimmed V and J ends, which lost 4 bases and 2 bases, there was a span of 16 bases. The CDR3 has 17 amino acids. Germline V gene sequence: CDR1 SGHNT, CDR2 YYREEE (reference sequence). The CDR3 DNA reads as TGTGCCAGCAGCCTCCTAGGGCAGGGTACTGGGGCCAACGTCCTGACTTTC. It translates to CASSLLGQGTGANVLTF.

The rearrangement joins TRBV5-6 to TRBJ2-3, with D tentatively TRBD2 (8 bases). The CDR3 contains 18 residues. The ends were cut back, 4 bases at V and 1 base at J, with 22 bases in the middle. CDR1 SGHDT and CDR2 YYEEEE come from the germline V gene. The CDR3 loop reads CASSKLAAGGRGTDTQYF. CDR3 DNA: TGTGCCAGCAGCAAACTAGCGGCAGGGGGTAGAGGCACAGATACGCAGTATTTT.